This TCR beta chain emerged from a study of shared clonotypes between healthy human individuals (TCRdb year 2020). Turning to the overall study: The cohort comprised a couple of women and a few men aged 18 to 49 years. For each donor, CD4 naive and CD4 memory were each run on three plates, CD8 naive on two plates, and CD8 memory on one plate. To estimate repertoire size and how much clonotypes are shared between individuals, the study performed deep sequencing of blood TCR repertoires from a few healthy adults. To increase sequencing depth and limit assay-specific biases, TCR repertoire library preparation and sequencing were carried out by different laboratories using diverse techniques. Between about 0.8 and 9 billion PBMCs per donor were obtained by leukapheresis.

The paper's findings and limits, for the study overall: Sampling was restricted to blood, and TCR repertoires in tissue are likely to differ from TCR repertoires in blood. Compared with non-shared clonotypes, the clonotypes found in all four sorted-subset donors had higher generation probabilities. Across several donors, about 5.2% of naive CD4, roughly 3.8% of naive CD8, 2.3% of memory CD4, and under 0.45% of memory CD8 clonotypes were shared. Even with the large sequencing depth, rarefaction of the sorted-subset datasets indicated that sequencing was incomplete. Pairwise subsampling led to the expectation that sequencing depth would affect the degree of clonotype sharing among donors. Because the study included only a small number of donors, the genetic and exposure-history diversity represented was limited. Larger estimated clonotype richness was generally found for naive subsets than for memory subsets.

Using the deep immunoSEQ assay, TCR CDR3 regions were amplified from genomic DNA by multiplex PCR. For each cell subset, the extracted genomic DNA was distributed evenly across all wells of several immunoSEQ 96-well plates, and each plate served as one replicate. For sorted subsets, each replicate PCR was loaded with 200 ng genomic DNA, equivalent to 30,000 or so T cell genomes. Purified libraries were quantified with a Qubit 3.0 fluorometer, sized on a Bioanalyzer 2100, and re-quantified with the KAPA Library Quantification kit. A separate single-read 150-cycle Illumina NextSeq 550 flow cell was used to sequence each immunoSEQ 96-well plate. The study's processing was this. The immunoSEQ output contained only junctional sequences without quality scores, so filtering could not match that applied to full-length reads. To assign V/J genes and CDR3, sequences were annotated against IMGT germline references using PyIR, a Python wrapper for IgBLAST v1.9. Any read was removed if the V/J assignment was weak (E-value above 1e-6), the CDR3 was missing, or the read contained stop codons, out-of-frame junctions, or ambiguous translated residues. V3J clonotypes were defined as sequences sharing the same inferred V gene, J gene, and CDR3 amino acid sequence. To compute the percentage overlap between repertoires, the number of shared unique clonotypes was divided by the size of the smaller repertoire. RTK rarefaction, the Chao1 estimator, and Recon v2.1 estimates of unobserved clonotypes were used to assess repertoire richness. Generation probabilities for all TCRbeta clonotypes obtained by the gDNA method from a handful of donors were computed using OLGA. TCRdb took over this immuneACCESS table, retaining in-frame rearrangements with V and J assigned. Such tables are incomplete; in checked studies, under half of the missing clones stem from an unresolved V gene, and the remainder is unexplained. The V and J calls and clone size were taken over from that table, and D and trimming were inferred from the DNA. Counted in this sample were 600,000 to 800,000 clones; around 77% of them appeared once. The top ten hold less than 2% of the sample.

The donors were healthy, HIV-negative adults who had no recently reported acute infections or vaccinations. All donors were Caucasian adults living in Nashville, Tennessee, USA. CD4+ T cells were enriched through magnetic negative selection, after which naive cells were positively selected on CD45RA and the remaining negative fraction served as the memory subset. Blood was collected by leukapheresis, and PBMCs were isolated by Ficoll-Histopaque density gradient centrifugation and then cryopreserved in liquid nitrogen vapor phase. Purity and quantity of every magnetically sorted T cell population were checked by analytical flow cytometry. Genomic DNA was isolated from every sorted fraction and measured by UV absorbance on a Nanodrop 2000c. Concerning this clone itself: The antigen it binds to is not known. No per-base quality is available; no much larger clone lies one base away.

At the junction V is shortened by 6 bases and J by 6 bases; bases outside the gene matches: 8. Reading the germline V gene (reference sequence) gives CDR1 LNHDA and CDR2 SQIVND. The cysteine opens and the phenylalanine closes a CDR3 of 15 amino acids. Only CDR3 DNA is held: 45 bases, read in frame from base 1. The V and J segments used are TRBV19 and TRBJ2-2; 9 nucleotides in the junction match TRBD2. This TCR was recovered from a woman aged 25-40 years in good health. The sample comprised memory CD4+ T cells sorted from blood. The cell subset or site label here, explained by the study, means: CD45RA-negative fraction. The bases read TGTGCCAGTAGAAATAGCGGGAGAGGGCCCGGGGAGCTGTTTTTT. The resulting protein is CASRNSGRGPGELFF.